The clone carrying this T cell receptor beta chain was detected ten times or more. Antigen specificity is unknown. These data are taken from a study of blood T cells in healthy people across ages. The study, taken as a whole, reports: A strong correlation between TCR beta diversity and naive T cell percentage was seen.

Primers used in a second PCR of roughly 7 to 12 cycles were a sample-barcoded 5' primer and a J-beta primer mix. TCRdb reprocessed the 5' RACE reads via MiXCR and lists one record per CDR3 protein. The data show some 640,000 distinct CDR3 sequences, approximately 30% seen once. This CDR3 contains 15 residues. The germline CDR1 and CDR2 sequences are PRHDT and FYEKMQ (reference sequence). V shed 5 bases and J 2 bases; nucleotides not matched to a gene: 5. Sequencing was performed on blood. The chain uses TRBV13 and TRBJ2-7; 11 bases are a match to TRBD1. This receptor was identified in an elderly woman in good health. Written as DNA, the CDR3 is TGTGCCAGCAGCCACAGGGGACAGGGGGCCTACGAGCAGTACTTC. Translation gives CASSHRGQGAYEQYF.